This T cell receptor (beta chain) appears in the sequencing data of a study of T cell changes during pregnancy in multiple sclerosis. Using immunoSEQ multiplex PCR, the repertoire was profiled, and TCRdb retains in-frame clones only, with some absent. In the table there are 50,000 or so clones, around 90% of which are singletons. V shed 6 bases and J 5 bases; nucleotides not matched to a gene: 6. The CDR3 extends over 14 amino acids. Per germline, CDR1 ENHRY and CDR2 SYGVKD. The J gene is TRBJ2-1, the V gene TRBV10-3; 8 bases line up with TRBD1. This TCR was recovered from a female donor with multiple sclerosis, enrolled in a pregnancy study. Here the sequenced sample was CD4+ T cells from peripheral blood mononuclear cells, taken in the second trimester of pregnancy. The CDR3, as DNA: TGTGCCATCAGCCGGGACAGGAACGACAATGAGCAGTTCTTC. This translates into CAISRDRNDNEQFF.